Shown below are 7 T cell receptor beta chains from a single sample sequenced in a study of cytomegalovirus exposure and HLA in healthy donors. The PCR made use of 60 Vbeta and 13 Jbeta primers. Profiling relied on immunoSEQ multiplex PCR, and the TCRdb table lists in-frame clones only, not all of them. The table lists 180,000 or so clones, under 80% of them singletons. Input material: PBMCs. Receptors were obtained from a middle-aged man in good health and CMV-seronegative.

This rearrangement joins TRBV27 to TRBJ2-7, with 7 bases that match TRBD1. The J segment lost 7 bases and the V segment lost 2 bases, leaving 14 bases of the junction unmatched. This CDR3 spans 16 amino acids. Germline V lookup: CDR1 MNHEY, CDR2 SMNVEV (reference sequence). The CDR3, as DNA: TGTGCCAGCAGTTTACCGGGACAGCCCGCTTCAGGGGAGCAGTACTTC. Its protein product is CASSLPGQPASGEQYF.

V and J are TRBV2 and TRBJ2-5; 7 bases line up with TRBD2. The CDR3 contains 13 residues. With V trimmed by 7 bases and J by 3 bases, 5 bases remained unmatched. CDR1 and CDR2 (germline): SNHLY, FYNNEI. CDR3 nucleotide sequence: TGTGCCAGCACGACTAGCCCCGAAGAGACCCAGTACTTC. Amino acid sequence: CASTTSPEETQYF.

The rearrangement uses TRBV2 and TRBJ2-3, with 13 bases fitting TRBD2. J gave up 3 bases and V 5 bases, and 8 bases lay outside the gene matches. CDR1 is SNHLY and CDR2 is FYNNEI in the germline V gene. The CDR3 is made up of 17 amino acids. The CDR3 region is CASSRTSGGTGTDTQYF. CDR3 bases: TGTGCCAGCAGTAGGACTAGCGGGGGCACCGGGACAGATACGCAGTATTTT.

V is TRBV19 and J is TRBJ2-1; TRBD2 is a possible D gene (6 bases). CDR3 length: 13 amino acids. The V end was cut by 1 base, the J end by 6 bases, with 7 bases between. Germline values: CDR1 LNHDA, CDR2 SQIVND (reference sequence). The CDR3 spells CASSIGRANEQFF. The DNA of the CDR3 is TGTGCCAGTAGTATAGGGAGGGCCAATGAGCAGTTCTTC.

The V call is TRBV6-6, the J call TRBJ1-5; 8 nucleotides align to TRBD1. The CDR3 contains 16 residues. Trimming removed 9 bases from V and 5 bases from J; junction bases left unmatched: 15. The germline V gene encodes CDR1 MNHNY and CDR2 SVGAGI (reference sequence). The CDR3 loop reads CASLGQGGFGDQPQHF. DNA for the CDR3: TGTGCCAGTCTCGGACAGGGAGGATTTGGCGATCAGCCCCAGCATTTT.

There are a few counts of this clone. The chain uses TRBV2 and TRBJ1-5, with D maybe TRBD1 (5 bases). CDR3 length equals 17 residues. Germline V gives CDR1 SNHLY, CDR2 FYNNEI. The V end lost 6 bases, the J end lost 0 bases, and 18 bases lay between the germline ends. The CDR3 DNA reads as TGTGCCAGCAGCCCCCCTGGGAGGGACCTTAGCAATCAGCCCCAGCATTTT. This translates into CASSPPGRDLSNQPQHF.

The chain recombines TRBV9 with TRBJ2-3; 9 bases match TRBD2. The CDR3 has 16 residues. After removal of 2 bases from V and 2 bases from J, the junction contained 6 bases not matched to a gene. The germline V gene has CDR1 SGDLS and CDR2 YYNGEE. CDR3 protein: CASSVGLAGPTDTQYF. DNA of the CDR3: TGTGCCAGCAGCGTTGGGCTAGCGGGACCCACAGATACGCAGTATTTT.